These 29 T cell receptor beta chains were all obtained from the same sample, sequenced in a study of OX40 agonist ivuxolimab in advanced cancers. Generated by immunoSEQ multiplex PCR, the TCRdb table keeps only in-frame clones and is missing some. Of under 100,000 clones in the sample, approximately 84% were seen once. The sequencing here drew on CD4+ or CD8+ T cells sorted from blood, taken in a trial of the OX40 agonist ivuxolimab. These receptors came from an adult with an advanced solid tumor such as melanoma, head and neck, liver or kidney cancer.

The chain is built from TRBV11-3 and TRBJ2-3; possibly TRBD2 for D (6 bases). The germline V gene encodes CDR1 SGHNT and CDR2 YENEEA. This CDR3 has 13 residues. The ends were cut back, 2 bases at V and 3 bases at J, with 6 bases in the middle. The CDR3 bases are TGTGCCAGCAGCTTAAGCGGGACAGATACGCAGTATTTT. As protein: CASSLSGTDTQYF.

This clone was recorded only once. The chain couples TRBV5-6 to TRBJ1-2; D might be TRBD1 (6 bases). CDR1 and CDR2 (germline): SGHDT, YYEEEE. The CDR3 sequence is 15 residues long. V gave up 0 bases and J gave up 2 bases, with 11 bases separating them. DNA of the CDR3: TGTGCCAGCAGCTTGGCGGGTCAGGGGAACTATGGCTACACCTTC. This translates into CASSLAGQGNYGYTF.

V and J are TRBV18 and TRBJ1-2; 7 bases are shared with TRBD1. With V trimmed by 5 bases and J by 4 bases, 7 bases remained unmatched. CDR3 length equals 14 residues. Germline V CDR1 and CDR2: KGHSH, LQKENI. In nucleotides, the CDR3 is TGTGCCAGCTCAGACAGGGTAGGGGTCTATGGCTACACCTTC. Its translation: CASSDRVGVYGYTF.

This rearrangement joins TRBV6-1 to TRBJ1-5, with D maybe TRBD1 (5 bases). This CDR3 is built from 16 residues. Trimming cost V 0 bases and J 3 bases, with 12 bases left between them. Per the germline V gene, CDR1 is MNHNS and CDR2 is SASEGT. CDR3 sequence: CASSEAGGGANQPQHF. In DNA form, the CDR3 reads TGTGCCAGCAGTGAAGCGGGAGGCGGGGCCAATCAGCCCCAGCATTTT.

This chain uses TRBV18 with TRBJ2-1; D not certain. The V gene lost 8 bases and the J gene lost 9 bases, with 11 bases spanning the gap. CDR1 KGHSH and CDR2 LQKENI come from the germline V gene. The CDR3 sequence is 11 residues long. As DNA, the CDR3 is TGTGCCAGCCTTTGGTCCGGTGAGCAGTTCTTC. Amino acids: CASLWSGEQFF.

The rearrangement joins TRBV27 to TRBJ2-5; D perhaps matches TRBD2 (6 bases). This CDR3 comprises 15 residues. Germline V gene data show CDR1 as MNHEY and CDR2 as SMNVEV (reference sequence). The V gene lost 6 bases and the J gene lost 5 bases, with 19 bases spanning the gap. CDR3 region: CASRLAGTQRETQYF. CDR3 nucleotides: TGTGCCAGCAGGCTCGCCGGGACTCAGAGGGAGACCCAGTACTTC.

The CDR3 DNA reads as TGTGCCAGTGGGACAATCGGTGGCTACACCTTC. This codes for CASGTIGGYTF. The V gene is TRBV19, the J gene TRBJ1-2, with a tentative D call TRBD1 (6 bases). The CDR3 spans 11 residues. Trimming stripped 8 bases from V and 7 bases from J, with 11 bases between. CDR1 is LNHDA, CDR2 SQIVND, per germline (reference sequence).

The chain employs TRBV2 and TRBJ2-4; 10 nucleotides line up with TRBD2. CDR3 length: 16 amino acids. V was pared by 5 bases and J by 1 base, with 5 bases of the junction left unmatched. CDR1 and CDR2 from the germline V gene are SNHLY and FYNNEI. Written as DNA, the CDR3 is TGTGCCAGCAGTCTCCTAGCGGGAGCGGCCAAAAACATTCAGTACTTC. It translates to CASSLLAGAAKNIQYF.

CDR3 DNA: TGTGCCAGCAGTTCCCCGGGGAAGGGGAAGTTCTTC. It yields the protein CASSSPGKGKFF. The chain carries TRBV2 and TRBJ2-1; tentatively, D is TRBD1 or TRBD2 (5 bases each). The V and J ends lost 5 bases and 14 bases respectively, with 16 bases between them. CDR3 length: 12 residues. Germline CDR1 reads SNHLY; CDR2 reads FYNNEI.

The V gene is TRBV18, the J gene TRBJ2-1; possibly TRBD1 for D (6 bases). The CDR3 has 15 amino acids. Germline CDR1 is KGHSH and CDR2 is LQKENI. Between the trimmed V and J ends, which lost 6 bases and 4 bases, there was a span of 16 bases. The CDR3 here is CASSQDETGYNEQFF. CDR3 nucleotides: TGTGCCAGCTCGCAGGATGAAACAGGGTACAATGAGCAGTTCTTC.

This chain joins TRBV28 and TRBJ1-5, with D possibly matching TRBD1 (6 bases). CDR1 MDHEN and CDR2 SYDVKM come from the germline V gene. The germline V and J ends were trimmed by 6 bases and 3 bases, with 18 bases remaining between them. The CDR3 length is 16 residues. DNA of the CDR3: TGTGCCAGCAGCCCGGGGGCGGGTATGAACAATCAGCCCCAGCATTTT. It codes for CASSPGAGMNNQPQHF.

V usage is TRBV18 and J usage is TRBJ2-7, with D perhaps TRBD2 (6 bases). Trimming cost V 6 bases and J 2 bases, with 8 bases left between them. The CDR3 consists of 12 residues. Looked up from germline, CDR1 is KGHSH and CDR2 is LQKENI. As DNA, the CDR3 is TGTGCCAGCTCTCAGCGGGCCTACGAGCAGTACTTC. Translated, it gives CASSQRAYEQYF.

The chain joins TRBV12-5 to TRBJ2-7; D may be TRBD1 (6 bases). In germline, CDR1 is LGHNT, CDR2 FRNRAP. V was cut by 7 bases and J by 0 bases, with 16 bases left in between. This CDR3 has 15 amino acids. This chain's CDR3 is CASASGTYPSYEQYF. CDR3 nucleotide sequence: TGTGCTAGTGCCTCCGGGACATATCCCTCCTACGAGCAGTACTTC.

This clone has a handful of counts. The gene calls are TRBV5-1 and TRBJ2-3, with D perhaps matching TRBD2 (5 bases). The V end lost 0 bases, the J end lost 2 bases, and 10 bases lay between the germline ends. The CDR3 has 15 amino acids. Germline CDR1 and CDR2: SGHRS and YFSETQ. For the CDR3, the DNA is TGCGCCAGCAGCTTGGGCCGGACTGCCACAGATACGCAGTATTTT. This sequence encodes CASSLGRTATDTQYF.

This chain joins TRBV4-3 and TRBJ2-5; the match to TRBD1 covers 8 bases. CDR1 is LGHNA and CDR2 is YSLEER in the germline V gene. This CDR3 contains 15 residues. The trim removed 0 bases at V and 2 bases at J, leaving 2 bases unmatched. The CDR3 DNA reads TGCGCCAGCAGCCAAGATCACAGGGGGCAAGAGACCCAGTACTTC. It specifies CASSQDHRGQETQYF.

The V and J genes are TRBV5-8 and TRBJ2-7; D might be TRBD2 (5 bases). CDR3 length: 14 amino acids. CDR1 and CDR2 from the germline V gene are SGHTS and YDEGEE. V was shortened by 1 base and J by 2 bases, with 10 bases between the two germline ends. CDR3 residues: CASSLSWGAYEQYF. The CDR3, as DNA: TGTGCCAGCAGCTTGAGCTGGGGAGCCTACGAGCAGTACTTC.

The rearrangement joins TRBV27 to TRBJ2-3; weak D call: TRBD2 (5 bases). Trimming cost V 6 bases and J 0 bases, with 13 bases left between them. The CDR3 runs 15 residues. Looked up from germline, CDR1 is MNHEY and CDR2 is SMNVEV (reference sequence). CDR3 nucleotides: TGTGCCAGCAGACCTTCCCGGACTAGCACAGATACGCAGTATTTT. This codes for CASRPSRTSTDTQYF.

This CDR3 is CASSRSIPTGGLEQYF. CDR3 nucleotide sequence: TGTGCCAGCTCCAGATCGATCCCGACAGGAGGACTCGAGCAGTACTTC. The V call is TRBV18, the J call TRBJ2-7; weak D call: TRBD1 (6 bases). V was shortened by 6 bases and J by 6 bases, with 24 bases between the two germline ends. The CDR3 sequence is 16 residues long. From germline, CDR1 is KGHSH and CDR2 LQKENI. The full variable domain, in which reference TRBV18 and TRBJ2-7 provide the parts outside the CDR3, is NAGVMQNPRHLVRRRGQEARLRCSPMKGHSHVYWYRQLPEEGLKFMVYLQKENIIDESGMPKERFSAEFPKEGPSILRIQQVVRGDSAAYFCASSRSIPTGGLEQYFGPGTRLTVT.

The V and J genes are TRBV10-3 and TRBJ2-3; 11 bases line up with TRBD2. Germline CDR1 reads ENHRY; CDR2 reads SYGVKD. Trimming removed 0 bases from V and 1 base from J; junction bases left unmatched: 0. The CDR3 is 16 amino acids. The CDR3 spells CAISESTSGGTDTQYF. CDR3 DNA: TGTGCCATCAGTGAGTCGACTAGCGGGGGCACAGATACGCAGTATTTT.

The chain has TRBV7-2 and TRBJ2-5; no reliable D call. The end of the DNA aligns better with TRBJ2-7, so the J call may be wrong. CDR1 and CDR2 from the germline V gene are SGHTA and FQGNSA. The CDR3 has 14 amino acids. CDR3 DNA: TGTGCCAGCAGCTCGACCACTACTTCCTACGAGCAGTACTTC. Translating gives CASSSTTTSYEQYF.

This clone showed up just once. The genes are TRBV6-5 and TRBJ1-1; D remains unclear. CDR1 and CDR2 from the germline V gene are MNHEY and SVGAGI. CDR3 length: 14 residues. V lost 6 bases, J lost 1 base, and 12 bases lay in between. In DNA form, the CDR3 reads TGTGCCAGCAGAGGCCGCCCGGGGAACACTGAAGCTTTCTTT. Its translation: CASRGRPGNTEAFF.

The chain couples TRBV5-6 to TRBJ1-5, with D perhaps TRBD1 (5 bases). Germline V CDR1 and CDR2: SGHDT, YYEEEE. The CDR3 length is 16 residues. The V and J ends lost 2 bases and 1 base respectively, with 13 bases between them. CDR3 nucleotide sequence: TGTGCCAGCAGCTTATACCAGGGTGAGAGCAATCAGCCCCAGCATTTT. It is translated as CASSLYQGESNQPQHF.

The chain is built from TRBV5-1 and TRBJ2-2; TRBD1 agrees at 7 bases. With V trimmed by 4 bases and J by 4 bases, 10 bases remained unmatched. This CDR3 contains 16 residues. The germline V gene encodes CDR1 SGHRS and CDR2 YFSETQ. The CDR3 spells CASSPPSTGRTGELFF. The CDR3 region has the DNA TGCGCCAGCAGCCCCCCGTCGACAGGGCGCACCGGGGAGCTGTTTTTT. The full variable domain, in which reference TRBV5-1 and TRBJ2-2 provide the parts outside the CDR3, is KAGVTQTPRYLIKTRGQQVTLSCSPISGHRSVSWYQQTPGQGLQFLFEYFSETQRNKGNFPGRFSGRQFSNSRSEMNVSTLELGDSALYLCASSPPSTGRTGELFFGEGSRLTVL.

J is TRBJ2-7 and V is TRBV6-6; 8 bases align to TRBD2. After removal of 6 bases from V and 0 bases from J, the junction contained 4 bases not matched to a gene. Germline CDR1 reads MNHNY; CDR2 reads SVGAGI (reference sequence). The CDR3 is 14 amino acids. CDR3 protein: CASSLRGASYEQYF. The DNA of the CDR3 is TGTGCCAGCAGCCTGCGGGGGGCCTCCTACGAGCAGTACTTC.

The rearrangement uses TRBV5-4 and TRBJ1-1; perhaps TRBD1 as D (5 bases). Germline loops: CDR1 SGHNT, CDR2 YYREEE (reference sequence). V was pared by 1 base and J by 5 bases, with 15 bases between. The CDR3 contains 15 residues. The CDR3 sequence: CASSLTGTGRTEAFF. DNA for the CDR3: TGTGCCAGCAGCTTGACCGGGACTGGGAGGACTGAAGCTTTCTTT.

The chain couples TRBV5-6 to TRBJ1-4; 7 bases align to TRBD1. The germline CDR1 and CDR2 sequences are SGHDT and YYEEEE. This CDR3 spans 14 amino acids. With 3 bases clipped from V and 4 bases from J, the junction kept 3 bases outside the gene matches. The CDR3 loop reads CASSSGGINEKLFF. For the CDR3, the DNA is TGTGCCAGCAGCTCAGGGGGGATTAATGAAAAACTGTTTTTT. The full variable domain, rest sourced from reference TRBV5-6 and TRBJ1-4, is DAGVTQSPTHLIKTRGQQVTLRCSPKSGHDTVSWYQQALGQGPQFIFQYYEEEERQRGNFPDRFSGHQFPNYSSELNVNALLLGDSALYLCASSSGGINEKLFFGSGTQLSVL.

The gene calls are TRBV2 and TRBJ2-5; 8 bases map to TRBD1. Germline CDR1 SNHLY, CDR2 FYNNEI. Trimming at V came to 3 bases and at J to 6 bases, leaving 9 bases not matched to a gene. The CDR3 totals 15 residues. As DNA, the CDR3 is TGTGCCAGCAGTGATGGGGCAGGGGGCGAAAAGACCCAGTACTTC. This encodes CASSDGAGGEKTQYF.

The chain combines TRBV27 with TRBJ2-2, with 8 bases that match TRBD2. Losses at the gene ends were 4 bases for V and 7 bases for J; bases not matched to a gene: 5. Germline values: CDR1 MNHEY, CDR2 SMNVEV (reference sequence). This CDR3 region has 14 residues. DNA for the CDR3: TGTGCCAGCAGTTCTGGTAGCGGGGTCGGGGAGCTGTTTTTT. Translation gives CASSSGSGVGELFF.

The chain links TRBV4-2 to TRBJ2-7; 9 positions match TRBD2. J lost 6 bases, V lost 5 bases, and 8 bases had no gene match. The germline CDR1 and CDR2 sequences are LGHNA and YNFKEQ. The length of the CDR3 is 14 residues. The CDR3 loop reads CASSEAGGDGEQYF. CDR3 coding DNA: TGTGCCAGCAGCGAAGCGGGAGGCGACGGCGAGCAGTACTTC.